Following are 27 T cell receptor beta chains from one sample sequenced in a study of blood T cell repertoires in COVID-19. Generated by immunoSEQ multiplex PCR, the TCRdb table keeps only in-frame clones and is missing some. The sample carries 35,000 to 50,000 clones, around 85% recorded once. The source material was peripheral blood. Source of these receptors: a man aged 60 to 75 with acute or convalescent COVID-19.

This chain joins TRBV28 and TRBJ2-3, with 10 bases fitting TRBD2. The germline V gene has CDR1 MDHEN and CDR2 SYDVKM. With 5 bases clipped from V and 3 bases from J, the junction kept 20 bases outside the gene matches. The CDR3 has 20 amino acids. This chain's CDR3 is CASSMRGLAGAIGGTDTQYF. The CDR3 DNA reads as TGTGCCAGCAGTATGCGCGGCCTAGCGGGAGCAATTGGTGGAACAGATACGCAGTATTTT.

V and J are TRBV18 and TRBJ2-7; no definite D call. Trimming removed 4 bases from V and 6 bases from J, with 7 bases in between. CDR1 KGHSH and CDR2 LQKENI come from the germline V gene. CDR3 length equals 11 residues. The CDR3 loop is CASSQESEQYF. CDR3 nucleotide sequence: TGTGCCAGCTCACAGGAGAGCGAGCAGTACTTC.

CDR3 loop: CASSPRTGLGGEQYF. Written as DNA, the CDR3 is TGTGCCAGCAGCCCTCGGACAGGGTTAGGGGGCGAGCAGTACTTC. V is TRBV7-9 and J is TRBJ2-7; TRBD1 matches at 8 bases. The length of the CDR3 is 15 residues. After removal of 5 bases from V and 6 bases from J, the junction contained 12 bases not matched to a gene. The germline V gene encodes CDR1 SEHNR and CDR2 FQNEAQ (reference sequence).

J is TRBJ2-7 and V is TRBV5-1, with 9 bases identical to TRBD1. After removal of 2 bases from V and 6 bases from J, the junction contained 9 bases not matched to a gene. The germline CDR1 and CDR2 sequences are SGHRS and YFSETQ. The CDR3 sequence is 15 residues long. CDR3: CASSLGGQGLAEQYF. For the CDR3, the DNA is TGCGCCAGCAGCTTAGGGGGACAGGGATTGGCCGAGCAGTACTTC.

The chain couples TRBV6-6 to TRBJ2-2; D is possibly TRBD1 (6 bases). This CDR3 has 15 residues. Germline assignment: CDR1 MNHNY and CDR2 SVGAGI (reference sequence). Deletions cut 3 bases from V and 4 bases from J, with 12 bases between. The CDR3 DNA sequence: TGTGCCAGCAGTTATGGGGCAGGGGCCACCGGGGAGCTGTTTTTT. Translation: CASSYGAGATGELFF.

The CDR3 DNA reads as TGTGCCAGCAGCCCGGAGCGGGGGGGCCTTAATGAGCAGTTCTTC. It yields the protein CASSPERGGLNEQFF. The J gene is TRBJ2-1, the V gene TRBV7-6; 10 bases match TRBD2. After removal of 5 bases from V and 7 bases from J, the junction contained 8 bases not matched to a gene. There are 15 residues in the CDR3. Germline V gene sequence: CDR1 SGHVS, CDR2 FNYEAQ.

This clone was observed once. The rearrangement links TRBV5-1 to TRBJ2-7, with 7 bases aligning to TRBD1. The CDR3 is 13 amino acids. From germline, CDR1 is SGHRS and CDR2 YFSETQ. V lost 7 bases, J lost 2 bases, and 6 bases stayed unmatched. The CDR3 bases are TGCGCCAGCGGGACAGAAAATGCCTACGAGCAGTACTTC. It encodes CASGTENAYEQYF.

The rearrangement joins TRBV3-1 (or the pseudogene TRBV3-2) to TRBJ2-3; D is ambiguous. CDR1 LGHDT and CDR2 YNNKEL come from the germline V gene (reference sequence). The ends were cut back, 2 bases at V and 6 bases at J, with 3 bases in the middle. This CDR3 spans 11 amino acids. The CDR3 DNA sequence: TGTGCCAGCAGCCAAAGCGATACGCAGTATTTT. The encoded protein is CASSQSDTQYF.

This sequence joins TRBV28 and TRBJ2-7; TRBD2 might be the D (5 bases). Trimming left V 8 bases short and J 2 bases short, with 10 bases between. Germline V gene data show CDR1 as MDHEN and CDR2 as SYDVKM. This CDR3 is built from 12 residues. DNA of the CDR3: TGTGCCAGCGGACTTATGGCCTACGAGCAGTACTTC. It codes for CASGLMAYEQYF.

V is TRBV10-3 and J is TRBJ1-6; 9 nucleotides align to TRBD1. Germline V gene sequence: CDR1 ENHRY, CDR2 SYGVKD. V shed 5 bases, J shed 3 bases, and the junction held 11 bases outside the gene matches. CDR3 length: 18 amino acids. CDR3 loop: CAISRGQGGGVYNSPLHF. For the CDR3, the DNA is TGTGCCATCAGTAGGGGACAGGGTGGTGGGGTCTATAATTCACCCCTCCACTTT.

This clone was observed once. CDR3 sequence: CASSPTSGSSYNEQFF. CDR3 nucleotide sequence: TGTGCCAGCAGCCCCACTAGCGGGAGTTCCTACAATGAGCAGTTCTTC. The chain uses TRBV7-2 and TRBJ2-1; 11 nucleotides line up with TRBD2. Germline CDR1 reads SGHTA; CDR2 reads FQGNSA. J lost 1 base, V lost 5 bases, and 4 bases had no gene match. The length of the CDR3 is 16 residues.

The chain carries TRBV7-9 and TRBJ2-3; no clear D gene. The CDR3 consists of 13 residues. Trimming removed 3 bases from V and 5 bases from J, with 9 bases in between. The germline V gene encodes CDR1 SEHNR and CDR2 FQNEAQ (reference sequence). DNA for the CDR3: TGTGCCAGCAGCTTTTCGGAGCAAGATACGCAGTATTTT. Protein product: CASSFSEQDTQYF.

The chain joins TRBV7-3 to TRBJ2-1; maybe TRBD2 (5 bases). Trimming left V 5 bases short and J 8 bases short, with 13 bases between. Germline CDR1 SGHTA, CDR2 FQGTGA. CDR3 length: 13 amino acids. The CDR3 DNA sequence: TGTGCCAGCAGCAACGGGGTGGGCCATGAGCAGTTCTTC. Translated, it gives CASSNGVGHEQFF.

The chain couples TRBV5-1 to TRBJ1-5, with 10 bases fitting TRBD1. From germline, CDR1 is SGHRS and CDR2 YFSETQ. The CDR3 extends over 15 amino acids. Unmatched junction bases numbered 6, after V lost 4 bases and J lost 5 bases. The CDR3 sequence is CASSPGQGKDQPQHF. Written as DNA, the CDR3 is TGCGCCAGCAGCCCGGGACAGGGGAAAGATCAGCCCCAGCATTTT.

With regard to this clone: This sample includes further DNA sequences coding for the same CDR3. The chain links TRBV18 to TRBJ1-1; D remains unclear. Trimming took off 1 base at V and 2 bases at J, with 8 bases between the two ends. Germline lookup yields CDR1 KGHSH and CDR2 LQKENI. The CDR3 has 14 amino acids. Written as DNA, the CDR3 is TGTGCCAGCTCACCACAGACGGGAAACACTGAAGCTTTCTTT. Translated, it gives CASSPQTGNTEAFF.

The CDR3 bases are TGCGCCAGCAGCCTCTCCGGGACAGGGGATGAAAAACTGTTTTTT. Its translation is CASSLSGTGDEKLFF. The chain joins TRBV5-1 to TRBJ1-4; TRBD1 matches at 10 bases. In germline, CDR1 is SGHRS, CDR2 YFSETQ. The CDR3 is made up of 15 amino acids. Trimming cost V 4 bases and J 6 bases; bases outside gene matches: 6.

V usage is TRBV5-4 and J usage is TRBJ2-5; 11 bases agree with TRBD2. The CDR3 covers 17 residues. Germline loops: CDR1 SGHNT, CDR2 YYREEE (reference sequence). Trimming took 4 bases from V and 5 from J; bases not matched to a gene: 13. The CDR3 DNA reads TGTGCCAGCAGCCCTAGGAATAGCGGGAGGGCCGGGGAGACCCAGTACTTC. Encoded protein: CASSPRNSGRAGETQYF.

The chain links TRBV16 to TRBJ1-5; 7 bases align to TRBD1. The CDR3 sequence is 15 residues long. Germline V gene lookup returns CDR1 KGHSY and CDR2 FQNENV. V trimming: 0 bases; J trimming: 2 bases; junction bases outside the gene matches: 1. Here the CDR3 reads CASSQSGQGNQPQHF. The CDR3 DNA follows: TGTGCCAGCAGCCAATCCGGACAGGGCAATCAGCCCCAGCATTTT.

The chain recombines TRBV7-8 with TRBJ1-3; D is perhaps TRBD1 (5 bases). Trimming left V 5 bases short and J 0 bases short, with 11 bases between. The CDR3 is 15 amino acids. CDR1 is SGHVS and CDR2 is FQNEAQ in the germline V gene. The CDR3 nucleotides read TGTGCCAGCAGCCGAGACAGCTCCTCTGGAAACACCATATATTTT. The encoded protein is CASSRDSSSGNTIYF.

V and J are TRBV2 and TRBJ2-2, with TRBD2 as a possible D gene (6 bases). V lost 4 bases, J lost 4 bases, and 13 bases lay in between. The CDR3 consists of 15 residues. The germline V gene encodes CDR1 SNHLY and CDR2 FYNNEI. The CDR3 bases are TGTGCCAGCAGTGGAAGGGGCGGGACCACCGGGGAGCTGTTTTTT. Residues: CASSGRGGTTGELFF.

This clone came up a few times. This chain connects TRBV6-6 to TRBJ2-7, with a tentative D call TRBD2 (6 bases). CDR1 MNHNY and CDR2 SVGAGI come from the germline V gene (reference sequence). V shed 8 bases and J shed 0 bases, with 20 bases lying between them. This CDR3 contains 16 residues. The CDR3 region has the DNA TGTGCCAGCGGGGGGAATAGCGGTAGGAGCTCCTACGAGCAGTACTTC. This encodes CASGGNSGRSSYEQYF.

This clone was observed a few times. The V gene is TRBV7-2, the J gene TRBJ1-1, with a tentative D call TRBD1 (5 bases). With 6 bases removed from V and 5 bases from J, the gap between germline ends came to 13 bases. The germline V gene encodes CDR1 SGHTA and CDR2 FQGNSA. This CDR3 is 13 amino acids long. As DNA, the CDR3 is TGTGCCAGCAGTTTCGACCGACAGACTGAAGCTTTCTTT. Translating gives CASSFDRQTEAFF. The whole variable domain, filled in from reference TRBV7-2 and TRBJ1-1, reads GAGVSQSPSNKVTEKGKDVELRCDPISGHTALYWYRQSLGQGLEFLIYFQGNSAPDKSGLPSDRFSAERTGGSVSTLTIQRTQQEDSAVYLCASSFDRQTEAFFGQGTRLTVV.

As DNA, the CDR3 is TGTGCCAGCGGGGAGGGACAGGGGCTTCGCGAGCAGTACTTC. Protein product: CASGEGQGLREQYF. The rearrangement links TRBV28 to TRBJ2-7; 10 bases line up with TRBD1. This CDR3 is 14 amino acids long. Germline values: CDR1 MDHEN, CDR2 SYDVKM. The junction had 10 bases not matched to a gene; V was cut back by 8 bases and J by 6 bases.

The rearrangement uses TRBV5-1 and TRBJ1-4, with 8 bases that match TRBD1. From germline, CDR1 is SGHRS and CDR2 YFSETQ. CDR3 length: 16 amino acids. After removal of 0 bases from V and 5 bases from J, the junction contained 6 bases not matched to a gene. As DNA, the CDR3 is TGCGCCAGCAGCTTGGGTGGACAGGGTAGGAATGAAAAACTGTTTTTT. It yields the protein CASSLGGQGRNEKLFF. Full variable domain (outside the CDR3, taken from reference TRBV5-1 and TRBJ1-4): KAGVTQTPRYLIKTRGQQVTLSCSPISGHRSVSWYQQTPGQGLQFLFEYFSETQRNKGNFPGRFSGRQFSNSRSEMNVSTLELGDSALYLCASSLGGQGRNEKLFFGSGTQLSVL.

The CDR3 nucleotides read TGTGCCAGCAGTCCCGGGACTAGCGGAGGGGAGACCCAGTACTTC. Its translation is CASSPGTSGGETQYF. The chain uses TRBV3-1 (or the pseudogene TRBV3-2) and TRBJ2-5; 11 positions agree with TRBD2. The CDR3 extends over 15 amino acids. Trimming at V came to 6 bases and at J to 5 bases, leaving 8 bases not matched to a gene. CDR1 and CDR2 (germline): LGHDT, YNNKEL (reference sequence).

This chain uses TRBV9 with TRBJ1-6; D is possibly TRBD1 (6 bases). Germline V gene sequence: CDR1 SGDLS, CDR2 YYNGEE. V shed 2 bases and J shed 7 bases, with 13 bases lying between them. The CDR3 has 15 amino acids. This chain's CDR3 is CASSVRGGLNSPLHF. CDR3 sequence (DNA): TGTGCCAGCAGCGTGCGGGGGGGCCTCAATTCACCCCTCCACTTT.

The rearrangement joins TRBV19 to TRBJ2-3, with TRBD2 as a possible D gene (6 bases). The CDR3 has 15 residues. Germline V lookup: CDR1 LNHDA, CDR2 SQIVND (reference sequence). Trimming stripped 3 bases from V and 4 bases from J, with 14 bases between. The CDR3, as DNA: TGTGCCAGTAGTATCAGGGATGCGGGGCCAGATACGCAGTATTTT. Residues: CASSIRDAGPDTQYF. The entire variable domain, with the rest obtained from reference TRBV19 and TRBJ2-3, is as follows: DGGITQSPKYLFRKEGQNVTLSCEQNLNHDAMYWYRQDPGQGLRLIYYSQIVNDFQKGDIAEGYSVSREKKESFPLTVTSAQKNPTAFYLCASSIRDAGPDTQYFGPGTRLTVL.